These 25 T cell receptor beta chains were sequenced from one sample in a study of tumor-infiltrating lymphocytes in localized non-small cell lung cancer. Assay: immunoSEQ multiplex PCR; the TCRdb copy retains only in-frame clones and omits some. In the table there are thousands of clones, around three quarters of which are singletons. Sequences were obtained from uninvolved lung tissue not adjacent to the tumor. The source of these receptors is a human donor with non-small cell lung cancer.

This chain joins TRBV29-1 and TRBJ1-2; TRBD1 matches at 7 bases. V gave up 4 bases and J gave up 5 bases; unmatched junction bases: 10. The CDR3 runs to 14 residues. Looked up from germline, CDR1 is SQVTM and CDR2 is ANQGSEA. The CDR3 nucleotides are TGCAGCGTTGCACCATCGGGACAGAATTATGGCTACACCTTC. Residues: CSVAPSGQNYGYTF.

The chain employs TRBV7-2 and TRBJ2-4; possibly TRBD1 or TRBD2 for D (5 bases each). The CDR3 consists of 16 residues. The germline V and J ends were trimmed by 1 base and 10 bases, with 20 bases remaining between them. Germline CDR1 SGHTA, CDR2 FQGNSA. CDR3 bases: TGTGCCAGCAGCTTAGAGAGGGGAAGTTCCACCAGTATTCAGTACTTC. Amino acids: CASSLERGSSTSIQYF. Complete variable domain (other parts from reference TRBV7-2 and TRBJ2-4): GAGVSQSPSNKVTEKGKDVELRCDPISGHTALYWYRQSLGQGLEFLIYFQGNSAPDKSGLPSDRFSAERTGGSVSTLTIQRTQQEDSAVYLCASSLERGSSTSIQYFGAGTRLSVL.

The V and J genes are TRBV7-2 and TRBJ2-3; D is undetermined. Germline CDR1 and CDR2: SGHTA and FQGNSA. The CDR3 sequence is 15 residues long. Trimming stripped 0 bases from V and 1 base from J, with 8 bases between. CDR3: CASSLAAAGTDTQYF. DNA for the CDR3: TGTGCCAGCAGCTTAGCCGCGGCGGGCACAGATACGCAGTATTTT.

The genes are TRBV7-3 and TRBJ2-5, with D possibly TRBD1 on 8 matching bases. The CDR3 is 15 residues long. The V end lost 5 bases, the J end lost 1 base, and 14 bases lay between the germline ends. Germline V lookup: CDR1 SGHTA, CDR2 FQGTGA. CDR3 amino acids: CASSTTGGVQETQYF. CDR3 sequence (DNA): TGTGCCAGCAGCACCACAGGGGGGGTCCAAGAGACCCAGTACTTC.

The chain uses TRBV19 and TRBJ1-5, with TRBD1 matching over 8 bases. The V gene end was trimmed by 3 bases and the J gene end by 2 bases; junction bases not matched to a gene: 3. The CDR3 is 15 residues long. Germline V gene lookup returns CDR1 LNHDA and CDR2 SQIVND (reference sequence). CDR3 DNA sequence: TGTGCCAGTAGTATGGCAGGGGGCGGCAATCAGCCCCAGCATTTT. It yields the protein CASSMAGGGNQPQHF.

The chain recombines TRBV6-5 with TRBJ2-3; D possibly corresponds to TRBD2 (7 bases). Trimming stripped 6 bases from V and 7 bases from J, with 14 bases between. The CDR3 length is 13 residues. Germline loops: CDR1 MNHEY, CDR2 SVGAGI. The CDR3 reads CASRDGRGHTQYF. The CDR3 nucleotides are TGTGCCAGCAGGGATGGGCGGGGGCATACGCAGTATTTT.

The chain is built from TRBV28 and TRBJ2-7; D might be TRBD1 (6 bases). The germline gives CDR1 MDHEN, CDR2 SYDVKM. The CDR3 is 13 residues long. The V gene lost 5 bases and the J gene lost 1 base, with 9 bases spanning the gap. The CDR3 is CASSRTGSYEQYF. The DNA of the CDR3 is TGTGCCAGCAGTCGAACAGGGTCCTACGAGCAGTACTTC.

The chain employs TRBV11-2 and TRBJ2-7; weak D call: TRBD2 (7 bases). This CDR3 contains 13 residues. Trimming took off 4 bases at V and 9 bases at J, with 16 bases between the two ends. CDR1 is SGHAT and CDR2 is FQNNGV in the germline V gene. The CDR3 DNA follows: TGTGCCAGCAGCTCAGACGGGGGGCTAAGGCAGTACTTC. As protein: CASSSDGGLRQYF.

For this clone: At one boundary the junction diverges from the germline segment, which might be a read error. V usage is TRBV27 and J usage is TRBJ2-6; the match to TRBD1 covers 9 bases. The germline V gene encodes CDR1 MNHEY and CDR2 SMNVEV (reference sequence). The CDR3 covers 17 residues. CDR3 sequence reads: CASGFLQGALGANVLTF. In DNA, the CDR3 is TGTGCCAGCGGTTTCCTACAGGGGGCCCTTGGGGCCAACGTCCTGACTTTC.

The chain combines TRBV5-4 with TRBJ2-5; D not resolved. The germline CDR1 and CDR2 sequences are SGHNT and YYREEE (reference sequence). The CDR3 sequence is 14 residues long. Trimming stripped 3 bases from V and 4 bases from J, with 13 bases between. Here the CDR3 reads CASSSQSSTETQYF. CDR3 sequence (DNA): TGTGCCAGCAGCTCCCAGTCCTCCACAGAGACCCAGTACTTC. The complete variable domain, with remaining parts taken from reference TRBV5-4 and TRBJ2-5, reads ETGVTQSPTHLIKTRGQQVTLRCSSQSGHNTVSWYQQALGQGPQFIFQYYREEENGRGNFPPRFSGLQFPNYSSELNVNALELDDSALYLCASSSQSSTETQYFGPGTRLLVL.

V usage is TRBV11-2 and J usage is TRBJ2-7; TRBD2 agrees at 16 bases. Trimming at V came to 4 bases and at J to 4 bases, leaving 4 bases not matched to a gene. CDR3 size: 16 residues. Germline CDR1 SGHAT, CDR2 FQNNGV. The CDR3 here is CASSSGLAGGGYEQYF. CDR3 nucleotide sequence: TGTGCCAGCAGCTCGGGACTAGCGGGAGGGGGATACGAGCAGTACTTC.

By share of the sample, this clone is medium-sized. This rearrangement joins TRBV6-1 to TRBJ1-5; D is ambiguous. The CDR3 is 15 residues long. V lost 7 bases and J 0 bases, leaving 13 bases between the germline ends. Germline assignment: CDR1 MNHNS and CDR2 SASEGT. CDR3 residues: CASIPVGSSNQPQHF. CDR3 nucleotides: TGTGCCAGCATTCCCGTGGGGAGTAGCAATCAGCCCCAGCATTTT.

The V call is TRBV4-2, the J call TRBJ1-1, with D hard to call. The length of the CDR3 is 16 residues. V was shortened by 0 bases and J by 1 base, with 12 bases between the two germline ends. The germline V gene encodes CDR1 LGHNA and CDR2 YNFKEQ. The CDR3 loop is CASSQEIGQRNTEAFF. In DNA form, the CDR3 reads TGTGCCAGCAGCCAAGAGATAGGGCAGCGGAACACTGAAGCTTTCTTT.

A few counts support this clone. The chain recombines TRBV27 with TRBJ2-2; 14 bases align to TRBD2. This CDR3 is built from 19 residues. The germline V gene has CDR1 MNHEY and CDR2 SMNVEV (reference sequence). The V and J ends lost 3 bases and 1 base, in that order; junction bases with no gene match: 7. CDR3 in amino acids: CASSLLRLAGGKNTGELFF. The DNA for the CDR3 is TGTGCCAGCAGTTTGCTTCGACTAGCGGGAGGGAAGAACACCGGGGAGCTGTTTTTT.

CDR3 coding DNA: TGTGCCAGCAGCTTAGTGGTCGGTAGCGGGATCTCCTACGAGCAGTACTTC. Protein: CASSLVVGSGISYEQYF. This rearrangement joins TRBV7-2 to TRBJ2-7; 8 bases match TRBD2. Trimming at V came to 1 base and at J to 0 bases, leaving 8 bases not matched to a gene. The CDR3 spans 17 residues. Germline V gives CDR1 SGHTA, CDR2 FQGNSA.

The chain couples TRBV28 to TRBJ1-5; no reliable D call. V lost 6 bases and J lost 9, with 15 bases in between. Germline CDR1 is MDHEN and CDR2 is SYDVKM. The CDR3 totals 13 residues. The chain's CDR3 is CASSRPHEGPQHF. The CDR3 DNA sequence: TGTGCCAGCAGCCGACCGCACGAGGGGCCCCAGCATTTT.

This clone was observed a single time. The rearrangement links TRBV10-2 to TRBJ1-3; D is possibly TRBD1 (5 bases). CDR3 length: 15 amino acids. Germline V gene sequence: CDR1 WSHSY, CDR2 SAAADI. V dropped 6 bases and J dropped 0 bases, with 12 bases sitting between them. For the CDR3, the DNA is TGCGCCAGCAGCCGACAGCTTGGCTCTGGAAACACCATATATTTT. This sequence encodes CASSRQLGSGNTIYF.

This clone has more than one count but fewer than ten. The chain employs TRBV19 and TRBJ1-5; TRBD1 matches 7 bases. The trim removed 5 bases at V and 7 bases at J, leaving 8 bases unmatched. CDR1 LNHDA and CDR2 SQIVND come from the germline V gene (reference sequence). The CDR3 extends over 14 amino acids. The CDR3 bases are TGTGCCAGTAGTTCACAGGGGTCTCGGCAGCCCCAGCATTTT. It encodes CASSSQGSRQPQHF.

The V call is TRBV10-2, the J call TRBJ1-4; D perhaps matches TRBD1 (6 bases). CDR1 is WSHSY and CDR2 is SAAADI in the germline V gene. Trimming cost V 5 bases and J 7 bases, with 14 bases left between them. This CDR3 comprises 14 residues. The CDR3 DNA is TGCGCCAGCAGTCCACAGGGAACTTCTGAAAAACTGTTTTTT. This gives the protein CASSPQGTSEKLFF.

The V call is TRBV28, the J call TRBJ1-1, with 9 bases matching TRBD1. Unmatched junction bases numbered 7, after V lost 4 bases and J lost 4 bases. This CDR3 has 15 amino acids. CDR1 and CDR2 from the germline V gene are MDHEN and SYDVKM. The CDR3 region has the DNA TGTGCCAGCAGTTCCCAGACAGGGGGTAGCACTGAAGCTTTCTTT. The encoded protein is CASSSQTGGSTEAFF.

V usage is TRBV11-2 and J usage is TRBJ2-1, with D tentatively TRBD1 (6 bases). Trimming pared 4 bases from V and 5 bases from J, leaving 9 bases between. The CDR3 extends over 13 amino acids. From germline, CDR1 is SGHAT and CDR2 FQNNGV. CDR3 nucleotide sequence: TGTGCCAGCAGCTCGACAGGTAACAATGAGCAGTTCTTC. Its translation is CASSSTGNNEQFF.

J is TRBJ2-1 and V is TRBV7-3; TRBD2 agrees at 7 bases. CDR3 length equals 13 residues. Germline CDR1 is SGHTA and CDR2 is FQGTGA. The V and J ends lost 8 bases and 8 bases, in that order; junction bases with no gene match: 9. This CDR3 reads CASGLGRAYEQFF. The DNA for the CDR3 is TGTGCCAGCGGTCTGGGGAGGGCCTATGAGCAGTTCTTC.

Only a few counts were recorded for this clone. The chain carries TRBV5-1 and TRBJ2-5; the match to TRBD2 covers 7 bases. J gave up 1 base and V 7 bases, and 10 bases lay outside the gene matches. The germline V gene encodes CDR1 SGHRS and CDR2 YFSETQ. The CDR3 has 15 amino acids. CDR3 residues: CASSPLVAGQETQYF. CDR3 nucleotide sequence: TGCGCCAGCTCCCCCCTAGTAGCGGGCCAAGAGACCCAGTACTTC.

There are a few counts of this clone. The V and J genes are TRBV7-9 and TRBJ1-2; D possibly corresponds to TRBD1 (5 bases). CDR3 size: 16 residues. The germline V gene encodes CDR1 SEHNR and CDR2 FQNEAQ (reference sequence). V lost 6 bases and J 3 bases, leaving 20 bases between the germline ends. The CDR3 loop reads CASSSNSRGWDYGYTF. The CDR3 DNA is TGTGCCAGCAGTTCAAATTCAAGGGGCTGGGACTATGGCTACACCTTC. The entire variable domain, with the rest obtained from reference TRBV7-9 and TRBJ1-2, is as follows: DTGVSQNPRHKITKRGQNVTFRCDPISEHNRLYWYRQTLGQGPEFLTYFQNEAQLEKSRLLSDRFSAERPKGSFSTLEIQRTEQGDSAMYLCASSSNSRGWDYGYTFGSGTRLTVV.

The chain combines TRBV10-3 with TRBJ2-3; 7 positions agree with TRBD1. The CDR3 contains 13 residues. With 7 bases clipped from V and 4 bases from J, the junction kept 5 bases outside the gene matches. The germline V gene encodes CDR1 ENHRY and CDR2 SYGVKD. Written as DNA, the CDR3 is TGTGCCATCACGACAGGGAGCCCAGATACGCAGTATTTT. It is translated as CAITTGSPDTQYF.